This section outlines one T cell receptor (beta chain) sequence together with its context. Time point of the sample: newly diagnosed GD, antithyroid drugs for less than 3 months. With RNA extracted from PBMCs as input, the TCR library was made. With iRepertoire HTBI primers and Arm-PCR of CDR3 regions, TCR beta libraries were built. MiXCR was run by TCRdb on the multiplex PCR reads, yielding one entry per CDR3 protein. This table has some 500,000 distinct CDR3 sequences, around 16% appearing once. Germline-derived CDR1 and CDR2 are MNHNS and SASEGT. V was cut by 7 bases and J by 7 bases, with 11 bases left in between. This CDR3 spans 12 amino acids. The data stem from a study of regulatory T cells in long-lasting Graves disease. This sample also appeared in a second study, on T cells in Graves' hyperthyroidism and ophthalmopathy.

This clonotype was sampled from a middle-aged woman with Graves disease. The sample consisted of peripheral blood mononuclear cells (PBMCs), taken at new diagnosis, from a patient treated with antithyroid drugs. The chain recombines TRBV6-1 with TRBJ2-1, with no clear D. This CDR3 is CASMAMGNEQFF. The CDR3 DNA sequence: TGTGCCAGCATGGCCATGGGGAATGAGCAGTTCTTC.